These 18 T cell receptor beta chains were all obtained from the same sample, sequenced in a study of CXCR3-negative and CXCR3-positive naive CD8 T cells. Overall study findings and caveats: Comparison of naive cells showed more hydrophobic TRB CDR3s in CXCR3-positive than in CXCR3-negative naive cells.

In preparing the TRB cDNA libraries, 5' RACE with UMI labels was used. TCRdb reanalyzed the 5' RACE reads and collapses them to one entry per CDR3 protein, without DNA. The specimen's table records over 95,000 distinct CDR3 sequences. Their recognized antigens are unknown. Sequencing input: naive CXCR3+ CD8+ T cells from blood. Documented subset: CD45RO-CCR7+CD27+CD95- naive CD8+ T cells expressing CXCR3 (TNR3+). Every receptor here comes from a human donor in good health. Some clones in this sample may be carry-over from other donors' samples.

The V gene is TRBV15, the J gene TRBJ2-5; TCRdb proposes TRBD2, but this gene call is untestable without DNA. The CDR3 is 16 residues long. Per the germline V gene, CDR1 is LNHNV and CDR2 is YYDKDF (reference sequence). This CDR3 is CATSREVAGAQETQYF.

This chain links TRBV15 with TRBJ2-1. This CDR3 is 12 amino acids long. Germline V gives CDR1 LNHNV, CDR2 YYDKDF (reference sequence). CDR3 sequence: CATSLPYNEQFF.

V and J are TRBV12-3 or TRBV12-4 and TRBJ2-7; the TCRdb D gene call, TRBD2, has no DNA to confirm it. The CDR3 has 16 amino acids. The CDR3: CASSFSGTSPSYEQYF.

J is TRBJ2-2 and V is TRBV29-1. Germline CDR1 reads SQVTM; CDR2 reads ANQGSEA. CDR3 length: 12 residues. The CDR3 here is CSETPYTGELFF.

This chain links TRBV6-5 with TRBJ1-2. Germline values: CDR1 MNHEY, CDR2 SVGAGI. The CDR3 is 16 amino acids. CDR3 loop: CASSYNRIGRNYGYTF.

The V and J genes are TRBV10-3 and TRBJ2-5; as DNA is missing, the TRBD2 call by TCRdb cannot be tested. The germline V gene encodes CDR1 ENHRY and CDR2 SYGVKD. The CDR3 runs 15 residues. CDR3 region: CASQLAGGIQETQYF.

V and J are TRBV29-1 and TRBJ2-7; checking the TCRdb D call of TRBD1 is not possible without DNA. Germline V gene lookup returns CDR1 SQVTM and CDR2 ANQGSEA. The CDR3 covers 12 residues. The CDR3 loop is CSAEGASYEQYF.

The V call is TRBV4-1, the J call TRBJ2-3; the D call from TCRdb, TRBD1, cannot be confirmed without DNA. The CDR3 consists of 16 residues. Looked up from germline, CDR1 is MGHRA and CDR2 is YSYEKL. The CDR3 region is CASSQEGGFVSDTQYF.

This chain uses TRBV10-2 with TRBJ2-2; TCRdb designates TRBD2, a call that cannot be tested without DNA. The V gene's germline CDR1 is WSHSY and CDR2 SAAADI. The CDR3 length is 17 residues. CDR3 sequence reads: CAIPGSPSGANTGELFF.

The chain employs TRBV29-1 and TRBJ2-7; checking the TCRdb D call of TRBD2 is not possible without DNA. The CDR3 has 13 residues. Germline V lookup: CDR1 SQVTM, CDR2 ANQGSEA. CDR3 protein: CSVWVAGGYEQYF.

This rearrangement joins TRBV27 to TRBJ2-1; the D call from TCRdb, TRBD2, cannot be confirmed without DNA. This CDR3 is 14 amino acids long. Germline loops: CDR1 MNHEY, CDR2 SMNVEV (reference sequence). The CDR3 is CASSPRTSDVEQFF.

V is TRBV4-3 and J is TRBJ2-7; as DNA is missing, the TRBD1 call by TCRdb cannot be tested. This CDR3 has 14 amino acids. Per germline, CDR1 LGHNA and CDR2 YSLEER. The CDR3 loop is CASSTGQGSNEQYF.

This chain joins TRBV5-4 and TRBJ2-7; TCRdb outputs TRBD1, but without DNA this stays unchecked. Germline values: CDR1 SGHNT, CDR2 YYREEE (reference sequence). The CDR3 consists of 12 residues. The CDR3: CASSGTGREQYF.

V gene TRBV12-3 or TRBV12-4 combines with J gene TRBJ2-3; without DNA, the TCRdb call of TRBD1 cannot be checked. The CDR3 sequence is 14 residues long. This chain's CDR3 is CASSFGGAADTQYF.

The chain joins TRBV6-2 or TRBV6-3 to TRBJ1-6; TCRdb picks TRBD1, but there is no DNA to check that call. This CDR3 is built from 18 residues. Germline V lookup: CDR1 MNHEY, CDR2 SVGEGT. The CDR3 reads CASSSQGQSSSYNSPLHF.

The rearrangement uses TRBV5-4 and TRBJ2-4; there is no DNA to check the TCRdb D call of TRBD1. Germline-derived CDR1 and CDR2 are SGHNT and YYREEE (reference sequence). CDR3 length: 13 amino acids. The CDR3 here is CASSEGTENIQYF.

The chain couples TRBV4-1 to TRBJ2-1. CDR1 is MGHRA, CDR2 YSYEKL, per germline. The CDR3 has 13 residues. This chain's CDR3 is CASSQGPYNEQFF.

V gene TRBV3-1 combines with J gene TRBJ2-2; lacking DNA, the TRBD1 call made by TCRdb goes unchecked. From germline, CDR1 is LGHDT and CDR2 YNNKEL (reference sequence). The CDR3 extends over 17 amino acids. This CDR3 reads CASSQQSRGGDTGELFF.